The 9 T cell receptor beta chains below come from one sample, sequenced in a study of cytomegalovirus exposure and HLA in healthy donors. PCR was performed using 60 Vbeta and 13 Jbeta primers. TCRdb's copy holds only in-frame clones and misses some; the assay was immunoSEQ multiplex PCR. In the table there are some 200,000 clones, 75% to 85% of which are singletons. Sequencing input: PBMCs. These receptors were taken from a girl aged 10 to 17 in good health and CMV-seropositive.

This clone came up a few times. The chain couples TRBV4-1 to TRBJ2-7, with D tentatively TRBD1 (5 bases). The CDR3 extends over 13 amino acids. The V end was cut by 1 base, the J end by 4 bases, with 8 bases between. Germline CDR1 and CDR2: MGHRA and YSYEKL. This CDR3 is CASSQVTAYEQYF. CDR3 bases: TGCGCCAGCAGCCAAGTGACAGCTTACGAGCAGTACTTC.

The chain joins TRBV27 to TRBJ2-2; the D is unclear. CDR3 length: 13 residues. V lost 7 bases and J 1 base, leaving 7 bases between the germline ends. CDR1 is MNHEY and CDR2 is SMNVEV in the germline V gene (reference sequence). CDR3 residues: CASNIGNTGELFF. In DNA form, the CDR3 reads TGTGCCAGCAACATTGGGAACACCGGGGAGCTGTTTTTT.

The chain carries TRBV6-1 and TRBJ1-2; TRBD1 is a possible D gene (6 bases). Trimming stripped 2 bases from V and 5 bases from J, with 12 bases between. The CDR3 is 14 amino acids. Germline V gene data show CDR1 as MNHNS and CDR2 as SASEGT. The CDR3, as DNA: TGTGCCAGCAGTGAACTCCGGACAGCTTATGGCTACACCTTC. Amino acids: CASSELRTAYGYTF.

V is TRBV5-1 and J is TRBJ2-2; D not certain. Trimming pared 9 bases from V and 2 bases from J, leaving 14 bases between. CDR3 length: 14 amino acids. CDR1 is SGHRS, CDR2 YFSETQ, per germline. The CDR3 DNA sequence: TGCGCCACCCGGGTTCTTGAAAACACCGGGGAGCTGTTTTTT. It specifies CATRVLENTGELFF.

The chain couples TRBV19 to TRBJ1-3, with D perhaps TRBD1 (5 bases). The V end was cut by 5 bases, the J end by 0 bases, with 23 bases between. The CDR3 covers 19 residues. Germline CDR1 reads LNHDA; CDR2 reads SQIVND (reference sequence). In DNA, the CDR3 is TGTGCCAGTAGTGTTACCGGGACTAGGATAATTAGCTCTGGAAACACCATATATTTT. It translates to CASSVTGTRIISSGNTIYF.

This clone was counted a few times. The genes are TRBV4-3 and TRBJ1-1; possibly TRBD1 for D (6 bases). The CDR3 loop spans 16 amino acids. Germline V gives CDR1 LGHNA, CDR2 YSLEER. V was shortened by 0 bases and J by 1 base, with 12 bases between the two germline ends. In DNA, the CDR3 is TGCGCCAGCAGCCAAGATAGGCTGACAGGGAACACTGAAGCTTTCTTT. Its translation is CASSQDRLTGNTEAFF.

The chain employs TRBV6-1 and TRBJ1-1, with D possibly matching TRBD1 (5 bases). Looked up from germline, CDR1 is MNHNS and CDR2 is SASEGT. V dropped 2 bases and J dropped 5 bases, with 9 bases sitting between them. The CDR3 has 13 amino acids. The CDR3 DNA reads TGTGCCAGCAGTGAAACCAGGGATACTGAAGCTTTCTTT. This translates into CASSETRDTEAFF.

The chain combines TRBV6-5 with TRBJ1-6; no firm D call. The CDR3 runs to 13 residues. Between the trimmed V and J ends, which lost 2 bases and 8 bases, there was a span of 7 bases. The V gene's germline CDR1 is MNHEY and CDR2 SVGAGI. The CDR3 loop is CASSYGTYSPLHF. The CDR3 region has the DNA TGTGCCAGCAGTTACGGCACCTATTCACCCCTCCACTTT.

V and J are TRBV6-1 and TRBJ2-4; 7 bases line up with TRBD1. Per germline, CDR1 MNHNS and CDR2 SASEGT. The CDR3 totals 15 residues. Losses at the gene ends were 5 bases for V and 3 bases for J; bases not matched to a gene: 7. The CDR3 reads CASSLTGIGKNIQYF. CDR3 sequence (DNA): TGTGCCAGCAGTTTGACAGGGATCGGCAAAAACATTCAGTACTTC.